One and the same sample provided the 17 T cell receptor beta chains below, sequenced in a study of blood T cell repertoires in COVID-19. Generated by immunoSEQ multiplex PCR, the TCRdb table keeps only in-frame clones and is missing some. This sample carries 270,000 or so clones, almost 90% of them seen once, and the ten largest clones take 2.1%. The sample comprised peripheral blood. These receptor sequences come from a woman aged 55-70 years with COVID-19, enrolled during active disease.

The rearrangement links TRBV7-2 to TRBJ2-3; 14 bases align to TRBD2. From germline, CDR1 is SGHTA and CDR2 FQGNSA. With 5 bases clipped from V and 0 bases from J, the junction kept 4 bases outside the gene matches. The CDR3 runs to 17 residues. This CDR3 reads CASSGRLAGGSTDTQYF. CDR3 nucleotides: TGTGCCAGCAGCGGGCGACTAGCGGGGGGGAGCACAGATACGCAGTATTTT.

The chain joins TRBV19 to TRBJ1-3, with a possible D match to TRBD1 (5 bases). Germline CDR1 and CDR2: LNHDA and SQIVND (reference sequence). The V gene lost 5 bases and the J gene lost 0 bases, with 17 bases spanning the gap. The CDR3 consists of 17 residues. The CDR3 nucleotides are TGTGCCAGTAGTCTAAACTACGGGGGGACCTCTGGAAACACCATATATTTT. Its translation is CASSLNYGGTSGNTIYF.

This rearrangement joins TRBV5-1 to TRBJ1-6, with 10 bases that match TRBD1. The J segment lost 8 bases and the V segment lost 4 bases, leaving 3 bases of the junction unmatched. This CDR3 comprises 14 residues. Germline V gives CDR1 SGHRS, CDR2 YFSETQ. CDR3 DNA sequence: TGCGCCAGCAGCCGGACAGGGGGAGATTCACCCCTCCACTTT. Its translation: CASSRTGGDSPLHF.

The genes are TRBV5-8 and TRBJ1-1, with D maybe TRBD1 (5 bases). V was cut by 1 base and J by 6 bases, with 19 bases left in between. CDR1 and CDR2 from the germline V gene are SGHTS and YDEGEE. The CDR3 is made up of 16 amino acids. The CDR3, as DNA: TGTGCCAGCAGCTTGTTAACAGGAATCTTGCCGGCTGAAGCTTTCTTT. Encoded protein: CASSLLTGILPAEAFF.

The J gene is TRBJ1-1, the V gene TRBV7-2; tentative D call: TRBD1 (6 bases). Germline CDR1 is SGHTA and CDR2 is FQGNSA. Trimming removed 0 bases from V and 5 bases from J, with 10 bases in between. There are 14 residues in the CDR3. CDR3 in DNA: TGTGCCAGCAGCTTAGCCGCAGGGGCAACTGAAGCTTTCTTT. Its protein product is CASSLAAGATEAFF.

The CDR3 loop is CASSSRTGGSGNTIYF. As DNA, the CDR3 is TGTGCCAGCAGCTCGCGGACAGGAGGCTCTGGAAACACCATATATTTT. The genes are TRBV7-2 and TRBJ1-3; 7 nucleotides align to TRBD1. Per the germline V gene, CDR1 is SGHTA and CDR2 is FQGNSA. The V and J ends lost 4 bases and 0 bases, in that order; junction bases with no gene match: 6. The CDR3 sequence is 16 residues long.

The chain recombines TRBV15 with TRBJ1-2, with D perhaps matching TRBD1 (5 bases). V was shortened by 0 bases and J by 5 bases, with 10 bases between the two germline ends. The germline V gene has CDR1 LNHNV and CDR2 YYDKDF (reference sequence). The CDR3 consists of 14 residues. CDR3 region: CATSREREGYGYTF. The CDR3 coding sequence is TGTGCCACCAGCAGAGAGCGGGAGGGGTATGGCTACACCTTC.

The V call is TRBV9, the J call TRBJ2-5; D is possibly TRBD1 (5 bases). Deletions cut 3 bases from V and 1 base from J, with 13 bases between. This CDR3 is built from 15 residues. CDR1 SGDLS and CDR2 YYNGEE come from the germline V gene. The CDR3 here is CASSASPRVQETQYF. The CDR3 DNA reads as TGTGCCAGCAGCGCGTCTCCCAGGGTCCAAGAGACCCAGTACTTC.

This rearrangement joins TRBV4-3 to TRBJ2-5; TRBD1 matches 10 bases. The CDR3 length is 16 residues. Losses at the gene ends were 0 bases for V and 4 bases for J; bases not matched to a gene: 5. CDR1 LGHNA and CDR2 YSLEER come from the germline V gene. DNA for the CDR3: TGCGCCAGCAGCCAAGATCGAGACAGGGGGCGAGAGACCCAGTACTTC. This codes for CASSQDRDRGRETQYF.

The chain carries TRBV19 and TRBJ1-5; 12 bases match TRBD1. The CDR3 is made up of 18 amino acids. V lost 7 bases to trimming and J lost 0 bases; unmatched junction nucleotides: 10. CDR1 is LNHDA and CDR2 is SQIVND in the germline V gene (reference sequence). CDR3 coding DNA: TGTGCCAGTACCCAAGGGACAGGGGGCTCGTATAGCAATCAGCCCCAGCATTTT. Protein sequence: CASTQGTGGSYSNQPQHF.

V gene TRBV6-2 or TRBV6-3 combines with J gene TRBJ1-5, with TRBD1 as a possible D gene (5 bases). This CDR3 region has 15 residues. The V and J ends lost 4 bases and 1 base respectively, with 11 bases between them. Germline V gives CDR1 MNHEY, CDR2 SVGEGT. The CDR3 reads CASSFRQLSNQPQHF. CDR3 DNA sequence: TGTGCCAGCAGTTTCCGACAGTTGAGCAATCAGCCCCAGCATTTT.

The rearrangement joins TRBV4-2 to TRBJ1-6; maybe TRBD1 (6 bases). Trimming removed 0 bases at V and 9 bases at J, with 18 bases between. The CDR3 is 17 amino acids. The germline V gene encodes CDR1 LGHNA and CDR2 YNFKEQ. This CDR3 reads CASSQDPRGGGISPLHF. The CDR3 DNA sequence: TGTGCCAGCAGCCAAGATCCACGAGGGGGTGGAATTTCACCCCTCCACTTT.

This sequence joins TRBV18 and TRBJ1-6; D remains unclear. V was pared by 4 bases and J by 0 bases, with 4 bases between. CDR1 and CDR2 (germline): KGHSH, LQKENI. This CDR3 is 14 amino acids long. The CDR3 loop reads CASSRSSYNSPLHF. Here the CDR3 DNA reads TGTGCCAGCTCACGCAGCTCCTATAATTCACCCCTCCACTTT.

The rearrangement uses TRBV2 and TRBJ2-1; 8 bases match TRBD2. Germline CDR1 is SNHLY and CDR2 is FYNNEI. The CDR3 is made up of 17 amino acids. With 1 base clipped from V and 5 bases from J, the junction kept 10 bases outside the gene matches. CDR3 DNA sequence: TGTGCCAGCAGTGAAGTTACTCGGCGGGGGGCCCACAATGAGCAGTTCTTC. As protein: CASSEVTRRGAHNEQFF.

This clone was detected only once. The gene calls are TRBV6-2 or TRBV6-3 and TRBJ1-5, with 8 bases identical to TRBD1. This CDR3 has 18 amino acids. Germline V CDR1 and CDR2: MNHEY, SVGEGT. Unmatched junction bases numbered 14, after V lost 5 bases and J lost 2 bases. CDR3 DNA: TGTGCCAGCAGTCCCAGGGGGCAGGGGTATATGGGCAATCAGCCCCAGCATTTT. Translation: CASSPRGQGYMGNQPQHF.

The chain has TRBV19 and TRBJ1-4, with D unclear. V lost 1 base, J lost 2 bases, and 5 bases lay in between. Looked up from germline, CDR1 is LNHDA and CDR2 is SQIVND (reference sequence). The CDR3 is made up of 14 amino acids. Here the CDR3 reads CASSIGQTNEKLFF. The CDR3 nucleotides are TGTGCCAGTAGTATAGGCCAGACTAATGAAAAACTGTTTTTT.

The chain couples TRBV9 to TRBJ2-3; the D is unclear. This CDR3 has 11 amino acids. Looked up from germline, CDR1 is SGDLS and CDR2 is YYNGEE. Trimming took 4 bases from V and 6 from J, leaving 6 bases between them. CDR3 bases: TGTGCCAGCAGCCGTGAGGATACGCAGTATTTT. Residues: CASSREDTQYF.